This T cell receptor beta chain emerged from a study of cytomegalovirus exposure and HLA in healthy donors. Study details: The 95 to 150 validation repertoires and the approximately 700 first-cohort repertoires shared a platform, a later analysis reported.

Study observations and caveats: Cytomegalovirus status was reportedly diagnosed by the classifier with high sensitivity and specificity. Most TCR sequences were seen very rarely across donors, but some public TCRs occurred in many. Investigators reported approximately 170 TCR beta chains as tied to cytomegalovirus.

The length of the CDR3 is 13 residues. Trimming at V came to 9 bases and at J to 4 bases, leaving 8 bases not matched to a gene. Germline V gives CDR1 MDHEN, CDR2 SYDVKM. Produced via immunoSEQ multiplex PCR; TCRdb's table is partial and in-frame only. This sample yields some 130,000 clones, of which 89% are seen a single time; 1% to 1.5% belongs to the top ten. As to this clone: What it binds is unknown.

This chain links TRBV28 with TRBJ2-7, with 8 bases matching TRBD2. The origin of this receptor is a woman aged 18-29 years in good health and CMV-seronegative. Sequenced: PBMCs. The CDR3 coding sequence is TGTGCCAGGACCTTAGCGGGGTCGTACGAGCAGTACTTC. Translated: CARTLAGSYEQYF.